The 20 T cell receptor beta chains presented below share a single source sample, sequenced in a study of OX40 agonist ivuxolimab in advanced cancers. Produced via immunoSEQ multiplex PCR; TCRdb's table is partial and in-frame only. The sample carries around 30,000 clones, less than 90% recorded once. Sequencing was performed on CD4+ or CD8+ T cells sorted from blood, taken in a trial of the OX40 agonist ivuxolimab. These receptors were obtained from an adult with an advanced solid tumor such as melanoma, head and neck, liver or kidney cancer.

This chain links TRBV28 with TRBJ2-7, with 11 bases matching TRBD2. The CDR3 runs to 15 residues. From germline, CDR1 is MDHEN and CDR2 SYDVKM. The V gene end was trimmed by 6 bases and the J gene end by 2 bases; junction bases not matched to a gene: 6. CDR3 nucleotide sequence: TGTGCCAGCAGAGCAGGGACTAGCGGAACCTACGAGCAGTACTTC. This encodes CASRAGTSGTYEQYF.

In this sample, this clone turned up a few times. The rearrangement uses TRBV9 and TRBJ1-2; 7 bases are a match to TRBD1. The V gene end was trimmed by 6 bases and the J gene end by 5 bases; junction bases not matched to a gene: 7. The CDR3 loop spans 13 amino acids. The germline V gene encodes CDR1 SGDLS and CDR2 YYNGEE. Here the CDR3 DNA reads TGTGCCAGCAATCTAGGGACAGCGTATGGCTACACCTTC. It specifies CASNLGTAYGYTF.

The chain couples TRBV4-2 to TRBJ2-7; D uncertain. Trimming removed 1 base at V and 2 bases at J, with 12 bases between. The germline V gene has CDR1 LGHNA and CDR2 YNFKEQ. The CDR3 contains 15 residues. CDR3 loop: CASSQGTEGAYEQYF. In DNA, the CDR3 is TGTGCCAGCAGCCAAGGAACGGAAGGCGCCTACGAGCAGTACTTC.

V and J are TRBV28 and TRBJ2-7; D may correspond to TRBD1 or TRBD2 (6 bases each). Between the trimmed V and J ends, which lost 6 bases and 2 bases, there was a span of 14 bases. Germline V lookup: CDR1 MDHEN, CDR2 SYDVKM. The CDR3 totals 14 residues. The CDR3 DNA is TGTGCCAGCAGGGCGGGACAAGCTGCCTACGAGCAGTACTTC. Protein product: CASRAGQAAYEQYF.

This clone was seen at least ten times. This chain joins TRBV19 and TRBJ1-1; D gene unclear. The CDR3 sequence is 15 residues long. The germline CDR1 and CDR2 sequences are LNHDA and SQIVND (reference sequence). V was trimmed by 5 bases and J by 1 base, leaving 14 bases between them. The chain's CDR3 is CASSLFGDPNTEAFF. CDR3 in DNA: TGTGCCAGTAGTCTGTTCGGCGACCCGAACACTGAAGCTTTCTTT.

The J gene is TRBJ2-7, the V gene TRBV23-1, with D possibly matching TRBD1 (5 bases). TRBV23-1 is an ORF for which the function is uncertain. The length of the CDR3 is 12 residues. V dropped 7 bases and J dropped 5 bases, with 12 bases sitting between them. This CDR3 is CASMAEGDEQYF. The CDR3 DNA reads TGCGCCAGCATGGCTGAAGGGGACGAGCAGTACTTC.

This sequence joins TRBV15 and TRBJ2-7; 8 positions match TRBD1. CDR1 and CDR2 from the germline V gene are LNHNV and YYDKDF (reference sequence). V was clipped by 0 bases and J by 5 bases; unmatched bases: 3. This CDR3 is built from 14 residues. This CDR3 is CATSREDREDEQYF. The DNA for the CDR3 is TGTGCCACCAGCAGAGAGGACAGGGAGGACGAGCAGTACTTC. The whole variable domain, remainder taken from reference TRBV15 and TRBJ2-7, is DAMVIQNPRYQVTQFGKPVTLSCSQTLNHNVMYWYQQKSSQAPKLLFHYYDKDFNNEADTPDNFQSRRPNTSFCFLDIRSPGLGDTAMYLCATSREDREDEQYFGPGTRLTVT.

This chain joins TRBV7-9 and TRBJ2-1, with 8 bases fitting TRBD1. The germline V gene has CDR1 SEHNR and CDR2 FQNEAQ (reference sequence). The CDR3 totals 18 residues. V lost 3 bases, J lost 1 base, and 11 bases stayed unmatched. The CDR3 loop is CASSLETGALLSYNEQFF. The CDR3 nucleotides read TGTGCCAGCAGCTTGGAGACAGGGGCTTTGTTGTCCTACAATGAGCAGTTCTTC.

The chain has TRBV28 and TRBJ2-1; 14 nucleotides match TRBD2. Germline lookup yields CDR1 MDHEN and CDR2 SYDVKM. The CDR3 is 20 residues long. The J segment lost 0 bases and the V segment lost 5 bases, leaving 12 bases of the junction unmatched. CDR3 nucleotides: TGTGCCAGCAGTACAGGGATGGGGACTAGCGGGAGCCTCTCCTACAATGAGCAGTTCTTC. Translation: CASSTGMGTSGSLSYNEQFF.

Only one count was recorded for this clone. The rearrangement uses TRBV9 and TRBJ2-7; a possible D gene is TRBD1 (6 bases). Germline assignment: CDR1 SGDLS and CDR2 YYNGEE. V was clipped by 3 bases and J by 4 bases, with 14 bases between them. There are 14 residues in the CDR3. CDR3 nucleotides: TGTGCCAGCAGCGGGGACAAGGAGGAATACGAGCAGTACTTC. This codes for CASSGDKEEYEQYF.

The rearrangement uses TRBV7-8 and TRBJ2-2; a possible D gene is TRBD2 (6 bases). Trimming took 1 base from V and 7 from J, leaving 7 bases between them. This CDR3 has 13 amino acids. From germline, CDR1 is SGHVS and CDR2 FQNEAQ. The CDR3 nucleotides are TGTGCCAGCAGCTTAGTCGGGGGCGGGGAGCTGTTTTTT. This encodes CASSLVGGGELFF.

The V and J genes are TRBV30 and TRBJ2-2; tentative D call: TRBD1 (5 bases). V was clipped by 0 bases and J by 7 bases, with 9 bases between them. CDR3 length: 13 amino acids. The V gene's germline CDR1 is GTSNPN and CDR2 SVGIG (reference sequence). The CDR3 nucleotides read TGTGCCTGGAGTGTGGCAGGGTTCGGGGAGCTGTTTTTT. Amino acid sequence: CAWSVAGFGELFF.

J is TRBJ2-5 and V is TRBV5-4; no reliable D call. The germline gives CDR1 SGHNT, CDR2 YYREEE (reference sequence). The CDR3 runs to 15 residues. The V gene lost 4 bases and the J gene lost 5 bases, with 18 bases spanning the gap. The CDR3 bases are TGTGCCAGCAGCCCCCAGGAGCTGAAGTGGGAGACCCAGTACTTC. Translation: CASSPQELKWETQYF.

This clone was recorded once. V gene TRBV4-1 combines with J gene TRBJ2-2; a weak D match, TRBD1 (6 bases). The V end lost 3 bases, the J end lost 3 bases, and 14 bases lay between the germline ends. Germline values: CDR1 MGHRA, CDR2 YSYEKL. This CDR3 comprises 16 residues. This chain's CDR3 is CASSHPQGFDTGELFF. DNA for the CDR3: TGCGCCAGCAGCCATCCCCAGGGGTTCGACACCGGGGAGCTGTTTTTT.

This chain links TRBV7-9 with TRBJ2-7; D gene uncertain. With 5 bases removed from V and 7 bases from J, the gap between germline ends came to 9 bases. Germline lookup yields CDR1 SEHNR and CDR2 FQNEAQ (reference sequence). This CDR3 is 11 amino acids long. CDR3 in DNA: TGTGCCAGCAGCCAGACCTGGGAGCAGTACTTC. Translated: CASSQTWEQYF.

The V and J genes are TRBV5-5 and TRBJ1-1, with a possible D match to TRBD1 (6 bases). CDR3 size: 14 residues. Germline V gene lookup returns CDR1 SGHKS and CDR2 YYEKEE (reference sequence). With 1 base removed from V and 6 bases from J, the gap between germline ends came to 13 bases. The CDR3 DNA is TGTGCCAGCAGCTTGCAACCAGGGGACGCTGAAGCTTTCTTT. Translation gives CASSLQPGDAEAFF.

This chain links TRBV5-6 with TRBJ2-7; possibly TRBD1 or TRBD2 for D (5 bases each). The ends were cut back, 3 bases at V and 2 bases at J, with 12 bases in the middle. CDR1 and CDR2 from the germline V gene are SGHDT and YYEEEE. This CDR3 is 14 amino acids long. CDR3 coding DNA: TGTGCCAGCAGCTGGGGGACCGGAGCCTACGAGCAGTACTTC. Translated, it gives CASSWGTGAYEQYF.

V and J are TRBV28 and TRBJ2-5, with a weak D call TRBD2 (5 bases). Germline V gives CDR1 MDHEN, CDR2 SYDVKM. With 4 bases removed from V and 12 bases from J, the gap between germline ends came to 18 bases. The CDR3 extends over 13 amino acids. CDR3 nucleotide sequence: TGTGCCAGCAGTTCCCCGGGTCCGGGGTTCGAGTACTTC. Residues: CASSSPGPGFEYF.

V and J are TRBV9 and TRBJ1-6, with D unclear. Germline V gene sequence: CDR1 SGDLS, CDR2 YYNGEE. The CDR3 runs 14 residues. With 0 bases removed from V and 4 bases from J, the gap between germline ends came to 5 bases. The CDR3 DNA reads as TGTGCCAGCAGCGTAGAAGAATATAATTCACCCCTCCACTTT. Encoded protein: CASSVEEYNSPLHF.

The CDR3 coding sequence is TGTGCCAGCAGCCCAACACCCAGTGGTCTCTACGAGCAGTACTTC. Its protein is CASSPTPSGLYEQYF. The chain uses TRBV7-9 and TRBJ2-7, with D unresolved. The CDR3 is 15 amino acids. Between the trimmed V and J ends, which lost 5 bases and 3 bases, there was a span of 17 bases. The V gene's germline CDR1 is SEHNR and CDR2 FQNEAQ (reference sequence).